Listed below are T cell receptor beta chains from one sample, sequenced in a study of blood T cell repertoires in COVID-19. Sequencing used immunoSEQ multiplex PCR; TCRdb keeps in-frame clones, though not all of them. The sample has fewer than 350,000 clones; roughly 90% are singletons. Sequencing was performed on PBMCs or T cells enriched from blood (not recorded which). Source of these receptors: a woman between 40 and 55 years old who had recovered from COVID-19. Each CDR3 is given with its conserved first and last residue. A D gene is named only where the DNA matches it firmly. Clone size, where shown, is once, few, many, or a class for clones that have expanded.

j_call: TRBJ1-4; clone_size: once; v_call: TRBV7-9; d_call: -; cdr3_nt: TGTGCCACATCCAAGGGGAGGGGTGAAAAACTGTTTTTT; cdr3_aa: CATSKGRGEKLFF
j_call: TRBJ1-4; clone_size: few; v_call: TRBV28; d_call: -; cdr3_nt: TGTGCCAGCAGGGAGGGGGGGAATGAAAAACTGTTTTTT; cdr3_aa: CASREGGNEKLFF
j_call: TRBJ2-3; clone_size: few; v_call: TRBV15; d_call: TRBD2; cdr3_nt: TGTGCCACCAGCGAGGGACTAGCGAGCACAGATACGCAGTATTTT; cdr3_aa: CATSEGLASTDTQYF
j_call: TRBJ1-6; clone_size: once; v_call: TRBV9; d_call: -; cdr3_nt: TGTGCCAGCAGCGGAGTACAGGAGATAAATAATTCACCCCTCCACTTT; cdr3_aa: CASSGVQEINNSPLHF
j_call: TRBJ1-1; clone_size: few; v_call: TRBV14; d_call: TRBD1; cdr3_nt: TGTGCCAGCAGCCACAGGACAGGGGGCAGAAACACTGAAGCTTTCTTT; cdr3_aa: CASSHRTGGRNTEAFF
j_call: TRBJ2-3; clone_size: -; v_call: TRBV7-9; d_call: TRBD2; cdr3_nt: TGTGCCAGCAGCTTTCGGGGGGTCAGCACAGATACGCAGTATTTT; cdr3_aa: CASSFRGVSTDTQYF
j_call: TRBJ2-2; clone_size: -; v_call: TRBV19; d_call: TRBD1; cdr3_nt: TGTGCCAGTAGTATCGGGACAGGGGGCTACACCGGGGAGCTGTTTTTT; cdr3_aa: CASSIGTGGYTGELFF
j_call: TRBJ2-7; clone_size: -; v_call: TRBV4-2; d_call: TRBD2; cdr3_nt: TGTGCCAGCAGCCAAGATGTGCTAGCGGCTAACGAGCAGTACTTC; cdr3_aa: CASSQDVLAANEQYF
j_call: TRBJ2-5; clone_size: -; v_call: TRBV2; d_call: -; cdr3_nt: TGTGCCAGCAGTGGTCTGACAGACCAAGAGACCCAGTACTTC; cdr3_aa: CASSGLTDQETQYF
j_call: TRBJ1-1; clone_size: -; v_call: TRBV29-1; d_call: TRBD1; cdr3_nt: TGCAGCGCCGAGGGGGCCCCAACGAACACTGAAGCTTTCTTT; cdr3_aa: CSAEGAPTNTEAFF
j_call: TRBJ1-3; clone_size: -; v_call: TRBV30; d_call: -; cdr3_nt: TGTGCCTATTCGACACGAACTGGAAACACCATATATTTT; cdr3_aa: CAYSTRTGNTIYF
j_call: TRBJ1-2; clone_size: -; v_call: TRBV5-1; d_call: TRBD1; cdr3_nt: TGCGCCAGCAGCCTAGGACAGGGTCGAGACTATGGCTACACCTTC; cdr3_aa: CASSLGQGRDYGYTF
j_call: TRBJ2-3; clone_size: -; v_call: TRBV3-1/TRBV3-2; d_call: TRBD2; cdr3_nt: TGTGCCAGCAGCCACTTAGGACTAGCGGGGGAATATTCGCAGTATTTT; cdr3_aa: CASSHLGLAGEYSQYF
j_call: TRBJ2-5; clone_size: -; v_call: TRBV6-5; d_call: TRBD2; cdr3_nt: TGTGCCAGCAGTTTGACTAGCCGGCGGGAGACCCAGTACTTC; cdr3_aa: CASSLTSRRETQYF
j_call: TRBJ1-5; clone_size: once; v_call: TRBV9; d_call: -; cdr3_nt: TGTGCCAGCAGCGTAGCTCCCAATCAGCCCCAGCATTTT; cdr3_aa: CASSVAPNQPQHF
j_call: TRBJ1-2; clone_size: once; v_call: TRBV3-1/TRBV3-2; d_call: -; cdr3_nt: TGTGCCAGCAGCCAAGAGCTCAGGGCGTTGCGGGGCTACACCTTC; cdr3_aa: CASSQELRALRGYTF
j_call: TRBJ2-1; clone_size: -; v_call: TRBV7-3; d_call: TRBD2; cdr3_nt: TGTGCCAGCAGCTTATATTCCGGGACTAACAATGAGCAGTTCTTC; cdr3_aa: CASSLYSGTNNEQFF
j_call: TRBJ2-5; clone_size: -; v_call: TRBV9; d_call: -; cdr3_nt: TGTGCCAGCAGCGCAGGACTACAGGCGGAGACCCAGTACTTC; cdr3_aa: CASSAGLQAETQYF
j_call: TRBJ1-2; clone_size: -; v_call: TRBV15; d_call: TRBD1; cdr3_nt: TGTGCCACCAGCAGAGATAGATCAGGGGGCGTCTATGGCTACACCTTC; cdr3_aa: CATSRDRSGGVYGYTF
j_call: TRBJ1-5; clone_size: few; v_call: TRBV3-1/TRBV3-2; d_call: TRBD1; cdr3_nt: TGTGCCAGCAGCCAGTTCCAGGGGGGTCAGCCCCAGCATTTT; cdr3_aa: CASSQFQGGQPQHF
j_call: TRBJ2-7; clone_size: -; v_call: TRBV6-1; d_call: TRBD1; cdr3_nt: TGTGCCAGCAGACAGGGGGCGAGAGGCGAGCAGTACTTC; cdr3_aa: CASRQGARGEQYF
j_call: TRBJ2-5; clone_size: -; v_call: TRBV7-3; d_call: TRBD2; cdr3_nt: TGTGCCAGCAGCAAAGGGACTAGCGGTTTCCAAGAGACCCAGTACTTC; cdr3_aa: CASSKGTSGFQETQYF
j_call: TRBJ2-7; clone_size: -; v_call: TRBV5-1; d_call: TRBD2; cdr3_nt: TGCGCCAGCAGCTTTGGTAGCGGGAGCCTCGAGCAGTACTTC; cdr3_aa: CASSFGSGSLEQYF
j_call: TRBJ2-2; clone_size: once; v_call: TRBV7-2; d_call: -; cdr3_nt: TGTGCCAGCAGCTTTAGCGGGAACACCGGGGAGCTGTTTTTT; cdr3_aa: CASSFSGNTGELFF
j_call: TRBJ2-1; clone_size: -; v_call: TRBV2; d_call: TRBD2; cdr3_nt: TGTGCCAGCAGTGTAGGGACTAGCGGGGTGCATGAGCAGTTCTTC; cdr3_aa: CASSVGTSGVHEQFF
j_call: TRBJ2-1; clone_size: -; v_call: TRBV9; d_call: TRBD2; cdr3_nt: TGTGCCAGCAGCGTAGGAGGTAGCGGGGGCGCGCTCAATGAGCAGTTCTTC; cdr3_aa: CASSVGGSGGALNEQFF
j_call: TRBJ1-6; clone_size: -; v_call: TRBV11-2; d_call: -; cdr3_nt: TGTGCCAGCACCTTGCGCCAGGGGAGTTCACCCCTCCACTTT; cdr3_aa: CASTLRQGSSPLHF
j_call: TRBJ2-7; clone_size: -; v_call: TRBV6-2/TRBV6-3; d_call: -; cdr3_nt: TGTGCCAGCAGTTACCGCCAGGGCGAGCAGTACTTC; cdr3_aa: CASSYRQGEQYF
j_call: TRBJ1-1; clone_size: -; v_call: TRBV2; d_call: TRBD1; cdr3_nt: TGTGCCAGCAGTGAAGCGACAAGACAGGGAGGTGAAGCTTTCTTT; cdr3_aa: CASSEATRQGGEAFF
j_call: TRBJ1-2; clone_size: -; v_call: TRBV18; d_call: TRBD1; cdr3_nt: TGTGCCAGCTCACAGGAGACAGGGCGTCAAGGGGACTATGGCTACACCTTC; cdr3_aa: CASSQETGRQGDYGYTF
j_call: TRBJ1-2; clone_size: -; v_call: TRBV5-6; d_call: TRBD1; cdr3_nt: TGTGCCAGCAGCTTCGGGACAGCGCGAGGGGGCTACACCTTC; cdr3_aa: CASSFGTARGGYTF
j_call: TRBJ1-5; clone_size: -; v_call: TRBV10-1; d_call: TRBD1; cdr3_nt: TGCGCCAGCAGTGATCTCCCGGGACAGGGGGTCCATAGCAATCAGCCCCAGCATTTT; cdr3_aa: CASSDLPGQGVHSNQPQHF
j_call: TRBJ1-1; clone_size: -; v_call: TRBV24-1; d_call: TRBD1; cdr3_nt: TGTGCCACCAGTGAGAGACAGGGGAGGGGAGCTTTCTTT; cdr3_aa: CATSERQGRGAFF
j_call: TRBJ2-7; clone_size: -; v_call: TRBV18; d_call: TRBD2; cdr3_nt: TGTGCCAGCTCACCGGAAAACCCGGGACTAGCGGCCCACGAGCAGTACTTC; cdr3_aa: CASSPENPGLAAHEQYF
j_call: TRBJ1-1; clone_size: -; v_call: TRBV5-1; d_call: -; cdr3_nt: TGCGCCAGCAGCTTGGTGTTAGGGGGGAACACTGAAGCTTTCTTT; cdr3_aa: CASSLVLGGNTEAFF
j_call: TRBJ1-1; clone_size: -; v_call: TRBV12-3/TRBV12-4; d_call: -; cdr3_nt: TGTGCCAGCAGAGCCCTATTTTTCACTGAAGCTTTCTTT; cdr3_aa: CASRALFFTEAFF
j_call: TRBJ1-2; clone_size: -; v_call: TRBV27; d_call: TRBD1; cdr3_nt: TGTGCCAGCAGTCCGGACAGGGCCCGTAACTATGGCTACACCTTC; cdr3_aa: CASSPDRARNYGYTF
j_call: TRBJ1-2; clone_size: -; v_call: TRBV6-1; d_call: -; cdr3_nt: TGTGCCAGCAGTGAAGCCTACAGCAAAAACTATGGCTACACCTTC; cdr3_aa: CASSEAYSKNYGYTF
j_call: TRBJ2-2; clone_size: -; v_call: TRBV5-1; d_call: TRBD2; cdr3_nt: TGCGCCAGCAGCTCGGGACTAGCGGGGGGCCTAACCGGGGAGCTGTTTTTT; cdr3_aa: CASSSGLAGGLTGELFF
j_call: TRBJ1-2; clone_size: -; v_call: TRBV18; d_call: TRBD1; cdr3_nt: TGTGCCAGCTCACCAAATCCGGGACAGGGGGCTTTGAAGGGCTACACCTTC; cdr3_aa: CASSPNPGQGALKGYTF
j_call: TRBJ2-1; clone_size: -; v_call: TRBV4-2; d_call: -; cdr3_nt: TGTGCCAGCAGCCAAGATCCGCGTAAATCCTACAATGAGCAGTTCTTC; cdr3_aa: CASSQDPRKSYNEQFF
j_call: TRBJ2-7; clone_size: -; v_call: TRBV29-1; d_call: -; cdr3_nt: TGCAGCGTTGTCTCGGCAGGCTTCTACGAGCAGTACTTC; cdr3_aa: CSVVSAGFYEQYF
j_call: TRBJ2-7; clone_size: -; v_call: TRBV7-2; d_call: -; cdr3_nt: TGTGCCAGCAGCTTAGTGTCGGGAAGGCCCGCATACGAGCAGTACTTC; cdr3_aa: CASSLVSGRPAYEQYF
j_call: TRBJ1-2; clone_size: -; v_call: TRBV6-1; d_call: -; cdr3_nt: TGTGCCAGCAGTGAAGCGATCGGTCACAGGAACTATGGCTACACCTTC; cdr3_aa: CASSEAIGHRNYGYTF
j_call: TRBJ1-2; clone_size: -; v_call: TRBV15; d_call: -; cdr3_nt: TGTGCCACCAGCAGACAAGGGGGTGCTAACTATGGCTACACCTTC; cdr3_aa: CATSRQGGANYGYTF
j_call: TRBJ2-3; clone_size: -; v_call: TRBV18; d_call: -; cdr3_nt: TGTGCCAGCTCCCCCTTAGTGTCCACAGATACGCAGTATTTT; cdr3_aa: CASSPLVSTDTQYF
j_call: TRBJ2-3; clone_size: -; v_call: TRBV11-2; d_call: TRBD1; cdr3_nt: TGTGCCAGCAGCTTAAACAGGGGGGCCACAGATACGCAGTATTTT; cdr3_aa: CASSLNRGATDTQYF
j_call: TRBJ2-3; clone_size: -; v_call: TRBV19; d_call: -; cdr3_nt: TGTGCCAGTAGTTGGGCTAGCACAGATACGCAGTATTTT; cdr3_aa: CASSWASTDTQYF
j_call: TRBJ2-7; clone_size: -; v_call: TRBV15; d_call: -; cdr3_nt: TGTGCCACCAGCAGAGATGGGGAACTAGGAGGCTACGAGCAGTACTTC; cdr3_aa: CATSRDGELGGYEQYF
j_call: TRBJ2-2; clone_size: -; v_call: TRBV27; d_call: -; cdr3_nt: TGTGCCAGCAGTTTCCAGGGCCTCTATTCCGGGGAGCTGTTTTTT; cdr3_aa: CASSFQGLYSGELFF
j_call: TRBJ2-1; clone_size: -; v_call: TRBV19; d_call: TRBD2; cdr3_nt: TGTGCCAGTAGCGGCGGGAGGAGGAATGAGCAGTTCTTC; cdr3_aa: CASSGGRRNEQFF
j_call: TRBJ2-5; clone_size: -; v_call: TRBV7-2; d_call: -; cdr3_nt: TGTGCCAGCAGCTTATATGGCAAAGAAGAGACCCAGTACTTC; cdr3_aa: CASSLYGKEETQYF
j_call: TRBJ1-3; clone_size: -; v_call: TRBV6-1; d_call: -; cdr3_nt: TGTGCCAGCAGTGAAAGTGACGGACTTGGAAACACCATATATTTT; cdr3_aa: CASSESDGLGNTIYF
j_call: TRBJ1-2; clone_size: -; v_call: TRBV27; d_call: TRBD1; cdr3_nt: TGTGCCAGCAGTTTATCCCCCGGGACAGGGGGCGACCTTAACTATGGCTACACCTTC; cdr3_aa: CASSLSPGTGGDLNYGYTF
j_call: TRBJ2-2; clone_size: -; v_call: TRBV4-1; d_call: -; cdr3_nt: TGCGCCAGCAGCCAAGCAGGGCACCGGGAGCTGTTTTTT; cdr3_aa: CASSQAGHRELFF